These 8 T cell receptor beta chains originate from one sample sequenced in a study of tumor and adjacent non-tumor tissue in lung cancer. The library came from three nested PCR rounds adapted from ARM-PCR protocols. TCRdb fed the multiplex PCR reads into MiXCR, producing one record per CDR3 protein. Here the sample spans 70,000 to 90,000 distinct CDR3 sequences, around two thirds being singletons. No cell sorting was done before RNA was extracted from the tissue. This non-tumor lung sample came from over 3 cm beyond the tumor edge. The sequencing sample was made of distant non-tumor lung tissue. Receptor source: a woman between 45 and 65 years old with non-small cell lung cancer.

As regards this clonotype: A much larger clonotype is one base distant, so this may be a read error. V usage is TRBV20-1 and J usage is TRBJ2-5, with no clear D. This CDR3 comprises 14 residues. Germline values: CDR1 DFQATT, CDR2 SNEGSKA (reference sequence). The CDR3 loop reads CTASTRKNQETQYF. The DNA for the CDR3 is TGCACTGCTAGTACCAGGAAAAACCAAGAGACCCAGTACTTC.

The sample holds one count of this clonotype. This sequence joins TRBV6-6 and TRBJ1-5, with 7 bases identical to TRBD1. V lost 5 bases, J lost 15 bases, and 28 bases stayed unmatched. CDR1 is MNHNY, CDR2 SVGAGI, per germline (reference sequence). The CDR3 has 18 residues. The CDR3 coding sequence is TGTGCCAGCAGTCCCCGGGACAGCGCCCAGGGGAGCAATCAGCCCAGGCATTTT. It specifies CASSPRDSAQGSNQPRHF.

The chain links TRBV20-1 to TRBJ2-3, with TRBD1 matching 7 bases. Germline V lookup: CDR1 DFQATT, CDR2 SNEGSKA (reference sequence). The V segment lost 6 bases and the J segment 11 bases; nucleotides outside the gene matches: 14. The CDR3 consists of 13 residues. The CDR3 nucleotides are TGCAGTGCCACCGGAATGGACAGGTATATGCAGTATTTT. It codes for CSATGMDRYMQYF.

This clonotype was observed a few times. A read error may be the cause here, since a much bigger clone is one base away. The rearrangement uses TRBV20-1 and TRBJ2-7, with 8 bases lining up with TRBD1. Looked up from germline, CDR1 is DFQATT and CDR2 is SNEGSKA (reference sequence). The V segment lost 1 base and the J segment 6 bases; nucleotides outside the gene matches: 5. The CDR3 is 13 residues long. The CDR3 sequence: CSARVVGQGEQYF. CDR3 sequence (DNA): TGCAGTGCTAGAGTGGTAGGACAGGGCGAGCAGTACTTC.

The chain uses TRBV20-1 and TRBJ2-7; 7 nucleotides align to TRBD2. From germline, CDR1 is DFQATT and CDR2 SNEGSKA (reference sequence). This CDR3 contains 18 residues. With 1 base clipped from V and 0 bases from J, the junction kept 15 bases outside the gene matches. The CDR3 region is CSARVVAGHMTDSYEQYF. The CDR3 bases are TGCAGTGCTAGAGTGGTAGCGGGCCATATGACTGACTCCTACGAGCAGTACTTC.

Comments on this clonotype: Given a much more abundant clone one base away, this may be a read error. This sequence joins TRBV29-1 and TRBJ1-2, with D uncertain. CDR1 and CDR2 (germline): SQVTM, ANQGSEA. The V end lost 6 bases, the J end lost 6 bases, and 17 bases lay between the germline ends. There are 13 residues in the CDR3. This chain's CDR3 is CSVNGGAGHGYTF. The CDR3 DNA reads TGCAGCGTCAACGGCGGCGCCGGCCATGGCTACACCTTC.

This clonotype was seen only a few times. The junction does not match germline at one end; this may be a read error. CDR3 sequence (DNA): TGTGCCAGCAGCCTAGGACTAGTCCGCAGAAGCTCCTACAAGCAGTACTTC. Encoded protein: CASSLGLVRRSSYKQYF. The V call is TRBV11-2, the J call TRBJ2-7; TRBD2 matches at 7 bases. Per germline, CDR1 SGHAT and CDR2 FQNNGV. The CDR3 length is 17 residues.

In regard to this clonotype: Mismatch with germline at one junction end may stem from a read error. The rearrangement uses TRBV12-3 or TRBV12-4 and TRBJ2-1; D may be TRBD1 or TRBD2 (5 bases each). The CDR3 covers 15 residues. The CDR3 protein is CASSSTGTSDNEQIF. As DNA, the CDR3 is TGTGCCAGCAGCTCAACCGGGACGTCAGACAATGAACAGATCTTC.